The 22 T cell receptor beta chains given below trace back to one sample, sequenced in a study of vaccination and CD4 T cells after COVID-19. Treatment defined: approximately nine-day PBMC culture with coronavirus spike peptide pools or control peptides (ViraFEST assay). Sequencing of the DNA from cultured CD4+ T cells was carried out with the Oncomine TCR Beta short-read assay. A single record per CDR3 protein comes from TCRdb applying MiXCR to the PCR reads. The sample holds some 20,000 distinct CDR3 sequences, approximately 60% seen once. No antigen has been identified for these receptors. Material for sequencing was CD4+ T cells from blood, cultured in vitro. All receptors come from a human donor who had recovered from COVID-19.

The rearrangement joins TRBV7-2 to TRBJ1-5; D may be TRBD1 (5 bases). This CDR3 comprises 13 residues. Germline V CDR1 and CDR2: SGHTA, FQGNSA. Trimming shortened V by 4 bases and J by 6 bases, and 10 bases separated the two germline ends. Here the CDR3 reads CASSSTGRQPQHF. CDR3 nucleotide sequence: TGTGCCAGCAGCTCTACGGGGCGTCAGCCCCAGCATTTT.

The chain carries TRBV20-1 and TRBJ2-1; D remains ambiguous. Trimming pared 0 bases from V and 9 bases from J, leaving 15 bases between. This CDR3 has 14 residues. CDR1 is DFQATT and CDR2 is SNEGSKA in the germline V gene (reference sequence). CDR3 nucleotides: TGCAGTGCTAGAGAGACGACATTTGCGAGTGAGCAGTTCTTC. It is translated as CSARETTFASEQFF.

For the CDR3, the DNA is TGTGCCATCAGCGTGGACAGGGGGTTAAGCAATGAGCAGTTCTTC. It is translated as CAISVDRGLSNEQFF. V is TRBV10-3 and J is TRBJ2-1, with 10 bases matching TRBD1. Germline trimming cut 6 bases from V and 6 bases from J; bases unmatched to any gene: 8. The CDR3 loop spans 15 amino acids. The germline gives CDR1 ENHRY, CDR2 SYGVKD.

Only a few counts were recorded for this clonotype. This rearrangement joins TRBV20-1 to TRBJ1-2, with 7 bases aligning to TRBD1. The CDR3 is 12 residues long. Germline V gives CDR1 DFQATT, CDR2 SNEGSKA (reference sequence). The CDR3 nucleotides read TGCAGCCACCAGACAGGGCGCTATGGCTACACCTTC. Translation: CSHQTGRYGYTF.

V and J are TRBV27 and TRBJ1-6, with D possibly TRBD1 on 6 matching bases. The CDR3 spans 15 residues. V dropped 2 bases and J dropped 9 bases, with 14 bases sitting between them. The germline V gene encodes CDR1 MNHEY and CDR2 SMNVEV (reference sequence). Here the CDR3 reads CASSLKATGGSPLHF. In DNA, the CDR3 is TGTGCCAGCAGTTTAAAGGCGACAGGAGGTTCACCCCTCCACTTT.

This clonotype was detected a few times. The chain carries TRBV7-2 and TRBJ2-5; 7 bases are shared with TRBD1. The germline CDR1 and CDR2 sequences are SGHTA and FQGNSA. After removal of 7 bases from V and 4 bases from J, the junction contained 12 bases not matched to a gene. The CDR3 loop spans 15 amino acids. The chain's CDR3 is CASTTGATVLETQYF. The DNA for the CDR3 is TGTGCCAGCACAACAGGGGCCACGGTATTAGAGACCCAGTACTTC.

Written as DNA, the CDR3 is TGTGCCAGCAGCTTAGGACTGGAGCAGTACTTC. Protein: CASSLGLEQYF. The chain has TRBV11-3 and TRBJ2-7; D is undetermined. Germline assignment: CDR1 SGHNT and CDR2 YENEEA. The germline V and J ends were trimmed by 1 base and 7 bases, with 5 bases remaining between them. This CDR3 has 11 amino acids.

The V and J genes are TRBV20-1 and TRBJ1-6, with 8 bases identical to TRBD1. This CDR3 is built from 13 residues. In germline, CDR1 is DFQATT, CDR2 SNEGSKA (reference sequence). The CDR3 is CSVGQGLDSPLHF. CDR3 sequence (DNA): TGCAGCGTTGGACAGGGTTTGGATTCACCCCTCCACTTT.

This clonotype was detected a few times. The chain combines TRBV7-6 with TRBJ2-1; D might be TRBD1 (6 bases). Per germline, CDR1 SGHVS and CDR2 FNYEAQ. The CDR3 loop spans 15 amino acids. Trimming took off 3 bases at V and 9 bases at J, with 18 bases between the two ends. The DNA of the CDR3 is TGTGCCAGCAGCTTGGAAGGGGGAGCGGAAGGTGAGCAGTTCTTC. Translating gives CASSLEGGAEGEQFF.

This sequence joins TRBV7-3 and TRBJ1-2, with TRBD1 matching 11 bases. From germline, CDR1 is SGHTA and CDR2 FQGTGA. Trimming took 5 bases from V and 8 from J; bases not matched to a gene: 10. There are 15 residues in the CDR3. This CDR3 is CASSPGTGGSWGYTF. The CDR3 DNA reads TGTGCCAGCAGCCCTGGGACAGGGGGTTCGTGGGGCTACACCTTC.

The chain joins TRBV10-1 to TRBJ1-1; TRBD1 is a possible D gene (6 bases). The germline V gene encodes CDR1 WNHNN and CDR2 SYGVQD (reference sequence). The CDR3 sequence is 15 residues long. V was pared by 2 bases and J by 0 bases, with 10 bases between. The chain's CDR3 is CASSETGSMNTEAFF. In nucleotides, the CDR3 is TGCGCCAGCAGTGAGACAGGGTCCATGAACACTGAAGCTTTCTTT.

CDR3 residues: CSASPPSTSGSYEQYF. CDR3 nucleotides: TGCAGTGCTTCCCCACCCAGCACTAGCGGTTCCTACGAGCAGTACTTC. The rearrangement uses TRBV20-1 and TRBJ2-7, with 8 bases identical to TRBD2. This CDR3 is built from 16 residues. CDR1 and CDR2 (germline): DFQATT, SNEGSKA (reference sequence). J gave up 1 base and V 5 bases, and 13 bases lay outside the gene matches.

The rearrangement joins TRBV27 to TRBJ1-1; D ambiguous. The V gene's germline CDR1 is MNHEY and CDR2 SMNVEV (reference sequence). This CDR3 contains 14 residues. Trimming took off 3 bases at V and 1 base at J, with 9 bases between the two ends. The CDR3 reads CASSFREANTEAFF. The CDR3, as DNA: TGTGCCAGCAGTTTCCGAGAAGCGAACACTGAAGCTTTCTTT.

V and J are TRBV20-1 and TRBJ1-5; D might be TRBD1 (6 bases). Germline V lookup: CDR1 DFQATT, CDR2 SNEGSKA (reference sequence). This CDR3 comprises 12 residues. V was shortened by 5 bases and J by 4 bases, with 9 bases between the two germline ends. The CDR3 DNA reads TGCAGTGCTGATACAGGGAATCAGCCCCAGCATTTT. It specifies CSADTGNQPQHF.

In its sample, this clonotype is medium-sized. The chain uses TRBV10-1 and TRBJ1-5; the D is unclear. The V end lost 8 bases, the J end lost 4 bases, and 12 bases lay between the germline ends. CDR1 and CDR2 from the germline V gene are WNHNN and SYGVQD (reference sequence). This CDR3 has 13 amino acids. CDR3 DNA: TGCGCCAGCCAAAAGGACGGTAATCAGCCCCAGCATTTT. The encoded protein is CASQKDGNQPQHF.

The chain links TRBV20-1 to TRBJ2-4, with 13 bases that match TRBD2. Germline loops: CDR1 DFQATT, CDR2 SNEGSKA (reference sequence). The V segment lost 7 bases and the J segment 1 base; nucleotides outside the gene matches: 13. The CDR3 runs 18 residues. The CDR3: CSVPGLAGVYGAKNIQYF. CDR3 nucleotide sequence: TGCAGTGTACCAGGACTAGCGGGAGTCTACGGGGCCAAAAACATTCAGTACTTC.

This sequence joins TRBV7-9 and TRBJ1-1; maybe TRBD1 (5 bases). Germline CDR1 reads SEHNR; CDR2 reads FQNEAQ (reference sequence). The CDR3 consists of 13 residues. V lost 5 bases and J lost 6, with 13 bases in between. CDR3 protein: CASSAAGTPEAFF. The CDR3 nucleotides are TGTGCCAGCAGCGCTGCAGGGACGCCTGAAGCTTTCTTT.

CDR3 amino acids: CASSSGASGRDEQFF. CDR3 DNA: TGTGCCAGCAGCTCAGGGGCTAGCGGGAGGGATGAGCAGTTCTTC. V gene TRBV7-3 combines with J gene TRBJ2-1; TRBD2 matches at 12 bases. Germline assignment: CDR1 SGHTA and CDR2 FQGTGA. This CDR3 has 15 amino acids. V lost 4 bases, J lost 8 bases, and 6 bases stayed unmatched.

CDR3 bases: TGCAGTGCCTCGCCGGGACAGCTTAATGAAAAACTGTTTTTT. Protein sequence: CSASPGQLNEKLFF. The chain couples TRBV20-1 to TRBJ1-4, with 7 bases matching TRBD1. This CDR3 contains 14 residues. Germline CDR1 DFQATT, CDR2 SNEGSKA (reference sequence). The V segment lost 6 bases and the J segment 4 bases; nucleotides outside the gene matches: 8.

This clonotype was seen a handful of times. The chain carries TRBV19 and TRBJ1-1; D might be TRBD1 (5 bases). The CDR3 contains 14 residues. Trimming cost V 6 bases and J 0 bases, with 11 bases left between them. Germline V lookup: CDR1 LNHDA, CDR2 SQIVND (reference sequence). Here the CDR3 reads CASRQTGMNTEAFF. For the CDR3, the DNA is TGTGCCAGTAGACAAACAGGAATGAACACTGAAGCTTTCTTT.

This clonotype was seen a handful of times. The V call is TRBV12-3 or TRBV12-4, the J call TRBJ2-7; D is possibly TRBD1 (6 bases). The CDR3 length is 14 residues. V dropped 5 bases and J dropped 5 bases, with 16 bases sitting between them. CDR3 in amino acids: CASSRGLRPHEQYF. For the CDR3, the DNA is TGTGCCAGCAGTAGGGGGTTAAGACCCCACGAGCAGTACTTC.

The chain recombines TRBV15 with TRBJ2-3; 7 bases fit TRBD2. V gave up 2 bases and J gave up 6 bases; unmatched junction bases: 11. Germline lookup yields CDR1 LNHNV and CDR2 YYDKDF (reference sequence). This CDR3 is 16 amino acids long. CDR3 DNA: TGTGCCACCAGCAGACCGCTAGCGGTTGGGAAGGATACGCAGTATTTT. Protein product: CATSRPLAVGKDTQYF.